This T cell receptor (beta chain) appears in the sequencing data of a study of T cell repertoires in cytomegalovirus infection. For the study at large: Recently identified HLA-C-restricted and well-studied HLA-B-restricted CMV epitopes were used. Matching HLA type and CMV infection were both indicated by public TCR beta signatures. Overall study results and limits: The response measured ex vivo was dominated by TCR beta clonotypes (HLA-C-restricted and CMV-specific). Identification of carriers of CMV plus the relevant HLA was performed using cumulative public TCR beta family frequency.

This clonotype was counted a single time. Antigen unknown. There are 15 residues in the CDR3. CDR1 is DFQATT and CDR2 is SNEGSKA in the germline V gene (reference sequence). Trimming cost V 3 bases and J 2 bases, with 16 bases left between them. TCRdb reprocessed the reads via MiXCR and lists one record per CDR3 protein. The table shows 450,000 to 650,000 distinct CDR3 sequences, with over 35% occurring only once. The source material was cultured PBMCs, sampled from culture after CMV antigen stimulation. The gene calls are TRBV20-1 and TRBJ2-5; the D is unclear. This receptor was identified in a human donor in good health (CMV status not recorded). Some clones in this sample may be carry-over from other donors' samples. As DNA, the CDR3 is TGCAGTGCTAGCAGTAGCCCACTAATACAAGAGACCCAGTACTTC. This sequence encodes CSASSSPLIQETQYF.